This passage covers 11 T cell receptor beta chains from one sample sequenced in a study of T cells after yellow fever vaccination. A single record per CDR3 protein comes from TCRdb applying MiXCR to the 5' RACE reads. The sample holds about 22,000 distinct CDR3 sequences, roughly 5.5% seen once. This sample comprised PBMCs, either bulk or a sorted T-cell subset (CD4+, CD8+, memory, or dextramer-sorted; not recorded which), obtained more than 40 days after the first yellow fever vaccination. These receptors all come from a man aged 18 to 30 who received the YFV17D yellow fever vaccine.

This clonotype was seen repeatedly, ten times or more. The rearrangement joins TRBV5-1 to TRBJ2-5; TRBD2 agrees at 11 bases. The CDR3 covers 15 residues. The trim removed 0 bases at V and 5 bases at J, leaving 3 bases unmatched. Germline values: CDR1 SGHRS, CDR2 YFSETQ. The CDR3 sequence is CASSLEASGGETQYF. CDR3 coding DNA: TGCGCCAGCAGCTTGGAGGCTAGCGGGGGGGAGACCCAGTACTTC.

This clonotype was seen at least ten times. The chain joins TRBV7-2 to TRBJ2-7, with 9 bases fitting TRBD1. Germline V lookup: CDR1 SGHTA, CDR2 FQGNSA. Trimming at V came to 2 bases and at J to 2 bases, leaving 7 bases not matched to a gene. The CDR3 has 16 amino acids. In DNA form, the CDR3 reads TGTGCCAGCAGCTTAAGTGGGACAGGGATCCCCTACGAGCAGTACTTC. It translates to CASSLSGTGIPYEQYF.

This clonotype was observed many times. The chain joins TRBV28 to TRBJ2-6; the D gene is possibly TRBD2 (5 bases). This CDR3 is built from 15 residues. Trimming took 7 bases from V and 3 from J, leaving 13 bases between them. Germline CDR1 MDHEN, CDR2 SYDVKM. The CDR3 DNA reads TGTGCCAGCACCATCCGGGGAAATGGGGCCAACGTCCTGACTTTC. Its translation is CASTIRGNGANVLTF.

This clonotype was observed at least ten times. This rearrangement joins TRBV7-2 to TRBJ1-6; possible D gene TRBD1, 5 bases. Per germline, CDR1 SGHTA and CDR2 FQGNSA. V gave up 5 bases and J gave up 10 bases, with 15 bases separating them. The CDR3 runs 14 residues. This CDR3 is CASSRGTLRSPLHF. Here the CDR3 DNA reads TGTGCCAGCAGCCGCGGGACTCTTCGATCACCCCTCCACTTT.

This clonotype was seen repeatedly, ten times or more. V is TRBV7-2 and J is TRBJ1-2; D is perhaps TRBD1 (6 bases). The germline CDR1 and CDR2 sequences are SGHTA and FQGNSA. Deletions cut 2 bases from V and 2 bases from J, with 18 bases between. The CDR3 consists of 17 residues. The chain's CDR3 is CASSLLSPRTANYGYTF. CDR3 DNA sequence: TGTGCCAGCAGCTTATTATCCCCCCGGACAGCCAACTATGGCTACACCTTC.

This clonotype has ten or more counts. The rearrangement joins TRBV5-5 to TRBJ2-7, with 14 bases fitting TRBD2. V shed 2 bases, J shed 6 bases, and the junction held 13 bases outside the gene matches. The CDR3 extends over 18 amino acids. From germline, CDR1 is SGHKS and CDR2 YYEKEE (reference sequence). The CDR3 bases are TGTGCCAGCAGCTTAAGGGTCCGACTAGCGGGGGGGCCGATCGAGCAGTACGTC. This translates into CASSLRVRLAGGPIEQYV.

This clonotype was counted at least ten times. CDR3 DNA sequence: TGTGCCAGCACCATACAGGGGTACACTGAAGCTTTCTTT. This gives the protein CASTIQGYTEAFF. The chain is built from TRBV12-3 or TRBV12-4 and TRBJ1-1; 7 positions agree with TRBD1. The J segment lost 3 bases and the V segment lost 7 bases, leaving 5 bases of the junction unmatched. The length of the CDR3 is 13 residues.

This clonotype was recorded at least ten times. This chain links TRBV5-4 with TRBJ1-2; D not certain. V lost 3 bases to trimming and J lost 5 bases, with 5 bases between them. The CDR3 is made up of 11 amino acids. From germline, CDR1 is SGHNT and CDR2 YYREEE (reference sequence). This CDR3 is CASSSDYGYTF. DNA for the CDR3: TGTGCCAGCAGCTCGGATTATGGCTACACCTTC.

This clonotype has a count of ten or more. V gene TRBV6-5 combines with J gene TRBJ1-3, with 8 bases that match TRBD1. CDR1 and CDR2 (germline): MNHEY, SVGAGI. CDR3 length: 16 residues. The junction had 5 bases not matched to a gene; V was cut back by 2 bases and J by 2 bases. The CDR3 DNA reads TGTGCCAGCAGTTACATGCAGGGGGCGACTGGAAACACCATATATTTT. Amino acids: CASSYMQGATGNTIYF.

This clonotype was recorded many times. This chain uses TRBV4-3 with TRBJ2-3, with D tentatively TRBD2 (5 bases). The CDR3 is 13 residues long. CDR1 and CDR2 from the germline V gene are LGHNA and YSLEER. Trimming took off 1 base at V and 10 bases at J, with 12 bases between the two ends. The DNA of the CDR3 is TGCGCCAGCAGCCAAGGCCCTACTAGGGCGCAGTATTTT. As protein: CASSQGPTRAQYF.

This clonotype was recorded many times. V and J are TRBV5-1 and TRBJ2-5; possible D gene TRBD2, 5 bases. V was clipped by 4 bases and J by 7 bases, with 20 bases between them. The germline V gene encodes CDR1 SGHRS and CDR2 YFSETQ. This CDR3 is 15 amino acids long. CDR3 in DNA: TGCGCCAGCAGCGAAATACTAGAAACGATTGGGACCCAGTACTTC. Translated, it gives CASSEILETIGTQYF.